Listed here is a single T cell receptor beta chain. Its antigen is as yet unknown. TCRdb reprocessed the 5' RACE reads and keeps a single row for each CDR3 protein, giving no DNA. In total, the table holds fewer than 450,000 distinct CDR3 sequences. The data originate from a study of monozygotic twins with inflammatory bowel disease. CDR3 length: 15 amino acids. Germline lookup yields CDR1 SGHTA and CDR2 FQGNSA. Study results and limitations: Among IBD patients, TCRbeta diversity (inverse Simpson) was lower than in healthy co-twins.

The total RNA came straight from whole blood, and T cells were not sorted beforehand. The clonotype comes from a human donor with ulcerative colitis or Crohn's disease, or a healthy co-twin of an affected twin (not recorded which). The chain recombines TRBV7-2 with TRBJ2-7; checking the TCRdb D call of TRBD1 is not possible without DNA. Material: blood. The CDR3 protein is CASSSTSGHTYEQYF.